This record concerns one TCR beta chain sequence. Its antigen is unknown. The entry originates in a study of cytomegalovirus exposure and HLA in healthy donors. In the study overall: Among around 180 million T cells, an earlier analysis found roughly 100 million unique TCR beta sequences. Study observations and caveats: Highly shared sequence variants in one cluster were likely a sequencing artifact. Analyses of presence/absence relied on an assumption of roughly uniform sequencing depth across donors.

The primer mix had 60 Vbeta and 13 Jbeta primers. The table came from immunoSEQ multiplex PCR; TCRdb's copy has only in-frame clones and leaves some out. The top ten hold approximately 3.6% of the sample, which has 130,000 or so clones, 60% to 85% seen once. V lost 4 bases, J lost 9 bases, and 7 bases stayed unmatched. The CDR3 covers 14 residues. The V gene's germline CDR1 is SGHRS and CDR2 YFSETQ. The material sequenced was PBMCs. V gene TRBV5-1 combines with J gene TRBJ2-1; 10 bases line up with TRBD2. The receptor was derived from a man aged 25 to 45 in good health and CMV-seronegative. The CDR3 coding sequence is TGCGCCAGCAGCGCAACTAGCGGGGCAGGTGAGCAGTTCTTC. Residues: CASSATSGAGEQFF.